This TCR beta chain came from a study of blood T cell repertoires in COVID-19. In the original processing: Estimates of nucleated cell counts were drawn from the amplification of reference gene primers. Only in-frame clones appear in the TCRdb table, and some are missing; sequencing was by immunoSEQ multiplex PCR. The V and J calls and clone size were taken over from that table, and D and trimming were inferred from the DNA. The sample records approximately 150,000 clones, 75% to 90% being singletons. Trimming removed 4 bases from V and 2 bases from J; junction bases left unmatched: 3. The CDR3 is 14 residues long. Per germline, CDR1 SQVTM and CDR2 ANQGSEA.

Sequenced material: peripheral blood. The chain combines TRBV29-1 with TRBJ1-3; 9 positions match TRBD1. This TCR came from a man aged 50-60 years who had recovered from COVID-19. DNA of the CDR3: TGCAGCGTTGGGACAGGGGCCCCTGGAAACACCATATATTTT. It specifies CSVGTGAPGNTIYF.